A single sample is the source of the 30 T cell receptor beta chains below, sequenced in a study of blood T cell repertoires in COVID-19. Measured with immunoSEQ multiplex PCR; TCRdb has only the in-frame clones, and not every one. The sample includes under 30,000 clones, around 89% of them seen just once. Sequencing was carried out using peripheral blood. These receptors were taken from a human donor in a cohort sampled during active COVID-19.

The chain employs TRBV18 and TRBJ2-7; TRBD1 matches 8 bases. The CDR3 has 13 amino acids. Germline CDR1 KGHSH, CDR2 LQKENI. The V segment lost 4 bases and the J segment 6 bases; nucleotides outside the gene matches: 5. CDR3 region: CASSLSTGVEQYF. The CDR3 nucleotides are TGTGCCAGCTCACTTTCGACAGGGGTCGAGCAGTACTTC. Complete variable domain (other parts from reference TRBV18 and TRBJ2-7): NAGVMQNPRHLVRRRGQEARLRCSPMKGHSHVYWYRQLPEEGLKFMVYLQKENIIDESGMPKERFSAEFPKEGPSILRIQQVVRGDSAAYFCASSLSTGVEQYFGPGTRLTVT.

The gene calls are TRBV4-1 and TRBJ1-1; no clear D. The CDR3 is made up of 14 amino acids. Trimming took off 4 bases at V and 3 bases at J, with 12 bases between the two ends. Germline-derived CDR1 and CDR2 are MGHRA and YSYEKL. This CDR3 reads CASSLADGDTEAFF. The CDR3 DNA is TGCGCCAGCAGCCTCGCCGACGGGGACACTGAAGCTTTCTTT.

This clone was recorded once. This chain links TRBV3-1 (or the pseudogene TRBV3-2) with TRBJ2-3, with 11 bases lining up with TRBD2. Germline trimming cut 0 bases from V and 10 bases from J; bases unmatched to any gene: 6. The CDR3 is 15 amino acids. Germline CDR1 LGHDT, CDR2 YNNKEL (reference sequence). The DNA of the CDR3 is TGTGCCAGCAGCCAAGATACGGCTAGCGGGGGGCCGCAGTATTTT. Translation: CASSQDTASGGPQYF.

The chain employs TRBV19 and TRBJ2-4, with D maybe TRBD2 (7 bases). Germline values: CDR1 LNHDA, CDR2 SQIVND (reference sequence). The CDR3 has 14 amino acids. V lost 8 bases and J lost 8, with 19 bases in between. The CDR3 loop is CASRATQGRDIQYF. The CDR3 DNA is TGTGCCAGTCGGGCAACGCAGGGGAGGGACATTCAGTACTTC.

This clone is classed as medium-sized. The CDR3 region is CASSEVSGNTIYF. The DNA for the CDR3 is TGTGCCAGCAGTGAGGTCTCTGGAAACACCATATATTTT. The chain uses TRBV28 and TRBJ1-3; D is unclear. CDR1 is MDHEN, CDR2 SYDVKM, per germline. The V and J ends lost 5 bases and 0 bases respectively, with 5 bases between them. The CDR3 has 13 amino acids.

This chain joins TRBV30 and TRBJ2-1; TRBD2 matches 8 bases. J was trimmed by 9 bases and V by 4 bases; bases with no gene match: 8. The germline CDR1 and CDR2 sequences are GTSNPN and SVGIG (reference sequence). CDR3 length: 13 residues. The DNA of the CDR3 is TGTGCCTGGATGAGGACTAGCATGGGTGAGCAGTTCTTC. Translated, it gives CAWMRTSMGEQFF.

The chain is built from TRBV30 and TRBJ2-1; possible D gene TRBD1, 6 bases. The germline V and J ends were trimmed by 7 bases and 6 bases, with 7 bases remaining between them. Germline V CDR1 and CDR2: GTSNPN, SVGIG (reference sequence). This CDR3 contains 10 residues. CDR3 DNA sequence: TGTGCCTTGGACAGCAATGAGCAGTTCTTC. Translation: CALDSNEQFF.

The chain combines TRBV6-4 with TRBJ1-1, with 8 nucleotides matching TRBD1. Germline V gene data show CDR1 as MRHNA and CDR2 as SNTAGT. This CDR3 is 13 amino acids long. J lost 7 bases, V lost 4 bases, and 5 bases had no gene match. The CDR3: CASSADRAGEAFF. The CDR3 bases are TGTGCCAGCAGTGCGGACAGGGCTGGTGAAGCTTTCTTT.

The V call is TRBV13, the J call TRBJ2-5, with 10 nucleotides matching TRBD2. Germline-derived CDR1 and CDR2 are PRHDT and FYEKMQ (reference sequence). This CDR3 contains 15 residues. J lost 3 bases, V lost 0 bases, and 1 base had no gene match. The CDR3: CASSLGLAGKETQYF. The DNA for the CDR3 is TGTGCCAGCAGCTTAGGACTAGCGGGGAAAGAGACCCAGTACTTC.

The V and J genes are TRBV12-3 or TRBV12-4 and TRBJ2-5, with 9 positions matching TRBD2. With V trimmed by 10 bases and J by 3 bases, 6 bases remained unmatched. The CDR3 has 13 residues. The CDR3 region has the DNA TGTGCCACCGCGGGGGGGCCCAAAGAGACCCAGTACTTC. This translates into CATAGGPKETQYF.

This chain joins TRBV10-3 and TRBJ1-5; a weak D match, TRBD1 (5 bases). The V end was cut by 0 bases, the J end by 6 bases, with 15 bases between. The CDR3 is 16 residues long. Germline V CDR1 and CDR2: ENHRY, SYGVKD. In DNA, the CDR3 is TGTGCCATCAGTGAGTCGCCGGGGGGAGTGGTTCAGCCCCAGCATTTT. This sequence encodes CAISESPGGVVQPQHF.

This rearrangement joins TRBV30 to TRBJ2-5; maybe TRBD2 (7 bases). CDR3 size: 14 residues. Trimming took 6 bases from V and 2 from J, leaving 16 bases between them. CDR1 is GTSNPN and CDR2 is SVGIG in the germline V gene (reference sequence). This CDR3 reads CACTPGGNQETQYF. For the CDR3, the DNA is TGTGCCTGCACGCCGGGGGGCAATCAAGAGACCCAGTACTTC.

This clone was counted a few times. V is TRBV27 and J is TRBJ2-3; 9 bases map to TRBD1. From germline, CDR1 is MNHEY and CDR2 SMNVEV (reference sequence). V shed 5 bases, J shed 2 bases, and the junction held 11 bases outside the gene matches. There are 17 residues in the CDR3. CDR3 region: CASSGGDRAIFTDTQYF. The CDR3 DNA is TGTGCCAGCAGTGGGGGGGACAGGGCAATATTCACAGATACGCAGTATTTT.

The V call is TRBV18, the J call TRBJ1-3; no firm D call. From germline, CDR1 is KGHSH and CDR2 LQKENI. This CDR3 has 14 residues. V dropped 0 bases and J dropped 4 bases, with 7 bases sitting between them. CDR3 nucleotide sequence: TGTGCCAGCTCACCACCGGCCAGGGGAAACACCATATATTTT. This sequence encodes CASSPPARGNTIYF. The full variable domain, with the rest looked up from reference TRBV18 and TRBJ1-3, is NAGVMQNPRHLVRRRGQEARLRCSPMKGHSHVYWYRQLPEEGLKFMVYLQKENIIDESGMPKERFSAEFPKEGPSILRIQQVVRGDSAAYFCASSPPARGNTIYFGEGSWLTVV.

The J gene is TRBJ2-7, the V gene TRBV27; the match to TRBD1 covers 8 bases. In germline, CDR1 is MNHEY, CDR2 SMNVEV (reference sequence). V gave up 5 bases and J gave up 0 bases; unmatched junction bases: 9. CDR3 length: 16 residues. CDR3 nucleotides: TGTGCCAGCAGTCCCGCACATACAGGGGGCTCCTACGAGCAGTACTTC. Translation gives CASSPAHTGGSYEQYF.

This clone occurred once. The CDR3 coding sequence is TGTGCCAGCAGCTCATTTACAGGGAAAGATACGCAGTATTTT. This gives the protein CASSSFTGKDTQYF. The chain joins TRBV9 to TRBJ2-3; possible D gene TRBD1, 6 bases. Germline CDR1 SGDLS, CDR2 YYNGEE. V was shortened by 4 bases and J by 5 bases, with 14 bases between the two germline ends. This CDR3 has 14 residues.

The genes are TRBV18 and TRBJ2-2, with TRBD1 identical over 11 bases. The length of the CDR3 is 16 residues. Trimming cost V 3 bases and J 7 bases; bases outside gene matches: 7. Germline V gives CDR1 KGHSH, CDR2 LQKENI. Written as DNA, the CDR3 is TGTGCCAGCTCACCTCCCGGGACAGGGGGAATCGGGGAGCTGTTTTTT. The encoded protein is CASSPPGTGGIGELFF.

The chain links TRBV28 to TRBJ2-3; D gene uncertain. Germline values: CDR1 MDHEN, CDR2 SYDVKM. CDR3 length: 14 residues. With 3 bases removed from V and 2 bases from J, the gap between germline ends came to 9 bases. The CDR3 protein is CASSLLGPTDTQYF. The CDR3 DNA sequence: TGTGCCAGCAGTTTGCTAGGTCCCACAGATACGCAGTATTTT.

This chain links TRBV14 with TRBJ1-1; no reliable D call. The ends were cut back, 6 bases at V and 7 bases at J, with 18 bases in the middle. The CDR3 contains 14 residues. Germline assignment: CDR1 SGHDN and CDR2 FVKESK. The CDR3 spells CASRRTAGSFEAFF. CDR3 sequence (DNA): TGTGCCAGCAGGAGGACTGCTGGGAGTTTTGAAGCTTTCTTT. The complete variable domain, with remaining parts taken from reference TRBV14 and TRBJ1-1, reads EAGVTQFPSHSVIEKGQTVTLRCDPISGHDNLYWYRRVMGKEIKFLLHFVKESKQDESGMPNNRFLAERTGGTYSTLKVQPAELEDSGVYFCASRRTAGSFEAFFGQGTRLTVV.

V gene TRBV28 combines with J gene TRBJ1-1; weak D call: TRBD1 (5 bases). The ends were cut back, 3 bases at V and 1 base at J, with 15 bases in the middle. The CDR3 is 16 residues long. The germline CDR1 and CDR2 sequences are MDHEN and SYDVKM. Here the CDR3 reads CASSFPAFTGNTEAFF. The CDR3 nucleotides read TGTGCCAGCAGTTTCCCCGCCTTCACAGGGAACACTGAAGCTTTCTTT.

V is TRBV7-6 and J is TRBJ1-1; TRBD1 aligns across 8 bases. V was pared by 5 bases and J by 3 bases, with 8 bases of the junction left unmatched. The CDR3 runs to 15 residues. Germline values: CDR1 SGHVS, CDR2 FNYEAQ. The chain's CDR3 is CASSLRGRGDTEAFF. The CDR3 DNA reads TGTGCCAGCAGCCTCAGGGGGCGCGGGGACACTGAAGCTTTCTTT.

The V call is TRBV5-4, the J call TRBJ2-3; 8 bases fit TRBD2. CDR3 size: 15 residues. The germline V gene encodes CDR1 SGHNT and CDR2 YYREEE (reference sequence). V shed 5 bases and J 5 bases; nucleotides not matched to a gene: 10. CDR3 bases: TGTGCCAGCAGTCCACGGCGGGGGGTCCAAGATACGCAGTATTTT. Translation gives CASSPRRGVQDTQYF.

The chain combines TRBV6-5 with TRBJ1-5, with D unresolved. In germline, CDR1 is MNHEY, CDR2 SVGAGI. V gave up 8 bases and J gave up 3 bases, with 14 bases separating them. The CDR3 has 14 residues. The CDR3 region is CASSPAGFNQPQHF. Here the CDR3 DNA reads TGTGCCAGCTCACCGGCGGGCTTCAATCAGCCCCAGCATTTT.

This chain connects TRBV18 to TRBJ2-7, with 7 nucleotides matching TRBD2. Germline CDR1 and CDR2: KGHSH and LQKENI. The CDR3 length is 14 residues. The J segment lost 0 bases and the V segment lost 4 bases, leaving 3 bases of the junction unmatched. The CDR3 DNA is TGTGCCAGCTCACGGACTAGGGCCTCCTACGAGCAGTACTTC. It codes for CASSRTRASYEQYF.

The CDR3 region is CAWSRGGPGQKLFF. The CDR3 coding sequence is TGTGCCTGGAGTCGCGGGGGCCCCGGGCAAAAACTGTTTTTT. The rearrangement links TRBV30 to TRBJ1-4; a weak D match, TRBD1 (6 bases). CDR3 length equals 14 residues. Germline V gene data show CDR1 as GTSNPN and CDR2 as SVGIG (reference sequence). Deletions cut 2 bases from V and 9 bases from J, with 16 bases between.

The chain links TRBV6-4 to TRBJ1-1; 7 nucleotides match TRBD1. Germline trimming cut 7 bases from V and 0 bases from J; bases unmatched to any gene: 11. The length of the CDR3 is 16 residues. Per germline, CDR1 MRHNA and CDR2 SNTAGT. CDR3 coding DNA: TGTGCCAGCACCATCTTTCCGGGACAGATGAACACTGAAGCTTTCTTT. This sequence encodes CASTIFPGQMNTEAFF.

V gene TRBV7-9 combines with J gene TRBJ1-4; TRBD1 matches 7 bases. The junction had 10 bases not matched to a gene; V was cut back by 5 bases and J by 4 bases. The CDR3 loop spans 16 amino acids. Germline assignment: CDR1 SEHNR and CDR2 FQNEAQ (reference sequence). CDR3 nucleotides: TGTGCCAGCAGCAGACAGGGAGGACGGGGTAATGAAAAACTGTTTTTT. It yields the protein CASSRQGGRGNEKLFF.

Only a few counts were recorded for this clone. The V gene is TRBV14, the J gene TRBJ2-3; tentative D call: TRBD2 (6 bases). The germline V gene encodes CDR1 SGHDN and CDR2 FVKESK. The CDR3 totals 16 residues. Trimming took off 5 bases at V and 5 bases at J, with 20 bases between the two ends. CDR3 protein: CASSGRRGASKDTQYF. CDR3 sequence (DNA): TGTGCCAGCAGCGGTCGGCGGGGCGCCTCCAAAGATACGCAGTATTTT.

This chain connects TRBV2 to TRBJ2-7, with D possibly TRBD2 on 5 matching bases. The CDR3 spans 11 residues. Between the trimmed V and J ends, which lost 6 bases and 7 bases, there was a span of 10 bases. The germline CDR1 and CDR2 sequences are SNHLY and FYNNEI. The CDR3 coding sequence is TGTGCCAGCAGAGGACGGGGTGAGCAGTACTTC. It encodes CASRGRGEQYF.

J is TRBJ1-1 and V is TRBV10-1; TRBD1 matches 12 bases. Trimming at V came to 5 bases and at J to 3 bases, leaving 16 bases not matched to a gene. From germline, CDR1 is WNHNN and CDR2 SYGVQD (reference sequence). This CDR3 is built from 19 residues. As DNA, the CDR3 is TGCGCCAGCAGTCCGGAGACACCCAGCCGGGACAGGGGGCACACTGAAGCTTTCTTT. As protein: CASSPETPSRDRGHTEAFF.